The 12 T cell receptor beta chains below come from one sample, sequenced in a study of T cells expressing NK-cell markers. One entry per CDR3 protein, without DNA, is what TCRdb gives after re-calling the 5' RACE reads. The sample has about 110,000 distinct CDR3 sequences. Sequencing was carried out using blood T cells: a sorted CD56 or NKG2C T cell subset, CD4+ or CD8+ T cells, or bulk PBMC T cells (not recorded which). The receptors here all came from a woman aged 18-70 years in good health.

The CDR3 region is CASRGLSNQPQHF. The V gene is TRBV19, the J gene TRBJ1-5. Germline CDR1 LNHDA, CDR2 SQIVND (reference sequence). The CDR3 runs 13 residues. The whole variable domain, filled in from reference TRBV19 and TRBJ1-5, reads DGGITQSPKYLFRKEGQNVTLSCEQNLNHDAMYWYRQDPGQGLRLIYYSQIVNDFQKGDIAEGYSVSREKKESFPLTVTSAQKNPTAFYLCASRGLSNQPQHFGDGTRLSIL.

The CDR3 sequence: CASRQAGGSPLHF. The chain employs TRBV27 and TRBJ1-6. The CDR3 is 13 amino acids. Per the germline V gene, CDR1 is MNHEY and CDR2 is SMNVEV (reference sequence).

V usage is TRBV19 and J usage is TRBJ2-5. The germline CDR1 and CDR2 sequences are LNHDA and SQIVND (reference sequence). The CDR3 spans 13 residues. The CDR3 spells CASSIRSRETQYF.

The chain recombines TRBV28 with TRBJ2-3; TCRdb's assignment of TRBD1 cannot be checked, as there is no DNA. This CDR3 region has 13 residues. Germline V gene data show CDR1 as MDHEN and CDR2 as SYDVKM. The CDR3 loop reads CASSFRDTDTQYF.

J is TRBJ2-7 and V is TRBV19; the D call of TRBD2 rests on TCRdb alone, since no DNA is present to check it. Germline V gene data show CDR1 as LNHDA and CDR2 as SQIVND (reference sequence). This CDR3 region has 17 residues. CDR3 region: CASSISTSGGTPYEQYF.

Considering frequency, this clonotype is medium-sized. The chain links TRBV4-3 to TRBJ2-3; TCRdb proposes TRBD2, but this gene call is untestable without DNA. Germline V gene lookup returns CDR1 LGHNA and CDR2 YSLEER. CDR3 length: 15 amino acids. The chain's CDR3 is CASSQDLGEVDTQYF.

The chain is built from TRBV19 and TRBJ1-1. This CDR3 is 13 amino acids long. Germline loops: CDR1 LNHDA, CDR2 SQIVND (reference sequence). CDR3 residues: CASIGRANTEAFF. Full variable domain (outside the CDR3, taken from reference TRBV19 and TRBJ1-1): DGGITQSPKYLFRKEGQNVTLSCEQNLNHDAMYWYRQDPGQGLRLIYYSQIVNDFQKGDIAEGYSVSREKKESFPLTVTSAQKNPTAFYLCASIGRANTEAFFGQGTRLTVV.

This rearrangement joins TRBV6-1 to TRBJ2-5; the TCRdb D gene call, TRBD2, has no DNA to confirm it. Germline V lookup: CDR1 MNHNS, CDR2 SASEGT. The CDR3 runs 16 residues. The chain's CDR3 is CASSATPRAGVETQYF.

V usage is TRBV25-1 and J usage is TRBJ1-2; the TRBD1 assignment by TCRdb is unverifiable without DNA. The CDR3 length is 11 residues. Germline CDR1 is MGHDK and CDR2 is SYGVNS. CDR3 sequence reads: CASSEWGGYTF.

The chain links TRBV6-8 to TRBJ1-1; as DNA is missing, the TRBD1 call by TCRdb cannot be tested. Germline CDR1 MNHGY, CDR2 SAAAGT. This CDR3 has 15 amino acids. CDR3 in amino acids: CARMWDRARNTEAFF.

CDR3 in amino acids: CASSPGQGFTEAFF. The rearrangement uses TRBV11-2 and TRBJ1-1; TCRdb picks TRBD1, but there is no DNA to check that call. The V gene's germline CDR1 is SGHAT and CDR2 FQNNGV. The CDR3 totals 14 residues.

The chain combines TRBV3-1 with TRBJ2-1; TCRdb picks TRBD1, but there is no DNA to check that call. This CDR3 contains 14 residues. Looked up from germline, CDR1 is LGHDT and CDR2 is YNNKEL (reference sequence). The CDR3 sequence is CASSTRDRANEQFF.